This T cell receptor beta chain emerged from a study of radiotherapy plus CTLA-4 blockade in lung cancer. Profiling relied on immunoSEQ multiplex PCR, and the TCRdb table lists in-frame clones only, not all of them. The table includes roughly 80,000 clones, 70% to 85% detected once. Specimen: peripheral blood, collected from a patient treated with radiotherapy plus ipilimumab. This TCR was sampled from a human donor with non-small cell lung cancer whose response to radiotherapy plus ipilimumab could not be evaluated.

The CDR3 reads CASRPRGVMNTEAFF. CDR3 in DNA: TGTGCCAGTAGGCCCAGGGGGGTAATGAACACTGAAGCTTTCTTT. This sequence joins TRBV19 and TRBJ1-1; 7 bases fit TRBD1. V lost 6 bases and J lost 0; bases outside the gene matches: 7. The CDR3 length is 15 residues. Germline V CDR1 and CDR2: LNHDA, SQIVND (reference sequence).